This is a list of T cell receptor beta chains from one sample in a study of response to subunit inactivated influenza vaccine. TCRdb ran MiXCR on the RT-PCR reads and lists one entry per CDR3 protein. The table records more than 600,000 distinct CDR3 sequences, about 18% of them present only once. The sample consisted of PBMCs from blood, taken more than 4 days after vaccination. These receptors were taken from a man aged 50-60 years who received an inactivated influenza vaccine. CDR3s include the opening cysteine and the closing phenylalanine or tryptophan. A D gene is named only where the DNA matches it firmly. Expanded clones get a size class; other rows say once, few or many, or leave the size out.

J gene: TRBJ2-1
D gene: .
clone size: few
V gene: TRBV20-1
CDR3 DNA: TGCAGTGCTAAAAGATCGCGTGCCTCTAGAACTGAGCAGTTCTTC
CDR3 protein: CSAKRSRASRTEQFF

J gene: TRBJ1-5
D gene: .
clone size: few
V gene: TRBV12-3/TRBV12-4
CDR3 DNA: TGTGCCAGCAGTCCCGGGACCCCCCAATCAGAGCCCCAGCATTTT
CDR3 protein: CASSPGTPQSEPQHF

J gene: TRBJ2-7
D gene: TRBD2
clone size: .
V gene: TRBV20-1
CDR3 DNA: TGCAGTGCTAGAGAAAACTCGGGACTAGCGGGCTACGAGCAGTACTTC
CDR3 protein: CSARENSGLAGYEQYF

J gene: TRBJ2-2
D gene: .
clone size: .
V gene: TRBV20-1
CDR3 DNA: TGCAGTGCTAGAGAAACATACTCCGGGGAGCTGTTTTTT
CDR3 protein: CSARETYSGELFF

J gene: TRBJ2-6
D gene: .
clone size: .
V gene: TRBV20-1
CDR3 DNA: TGCAGTGCCCTGACAGGTTCTGGATCTGGGGCCAACGTCCTGACTTTC
CDR3 protein: CSALTGSGSGANVLTF

J gene: TRBJ1-3
D gene: .
clone size: .
V gene: TRBV12-3/TRBV12-4
CDR3 DNA: TGTGCCAGCAGTTCGACCAGGGAAACCCGAAACACCATATATTTT
CDR3 protein: CASSSTRETRNTIYF

J gene: TRBJ2-7
D gene: TRBD2
clone size: few
V gene: TRBV5-6
CDR3 DNA: TGTGCCAGCAGCCGCCGACTAGCGGGATCAAGCGAGCAGTACTTC
CDR3 protein: CASSRRLAGSSEQYF

J gene: TRBJ2-3
D gene: TRBD2
clone size: .
V gene: TRBV7-8
CDR3 DNA: TGTGCCAGCAGCTTAGTTGGACTAGCGGGGCCAGATACGCAGTATTTT
CDR3 protein: CASSLVGLAGPDTQYF

J gene: TRBJ2-3
D gene: TRBD1
clone size: .
V gene: TRBV10-2
CDR3 DNA: TGCGCCAGCAATACCCGGGACAGGAGCACAGATACGCAGTATTTT
CDR3 protein: CASNTRDRSTDTQYF

J gene: TRBJ2-5
D gene: .
clone size: .
V gene: TRBV6-2/TRBV6-3
CDR3 DNA: TGTGCCAGCAGTTACTCGTCGGTACTCCAAGAGACCCAGTACTTC
CDR3 protein: CASSYSSVLQETQYF

J gene: TRBJ1-1
D gene: .
clone size: few
V gene: TRBV6-2/TRBV6-3
CDR3 DNA: TGTGCCAGCAGTTATTTAGACGAAGAGGCTTCGGGCACTGAAGCTTTCTTT
CDR3 protein: CASSYLDEEASGTEAFF

J gene: TRBJ2-1
D gene: .
clone size: few
V gene: TRBV20-1
CDR3 DNA: TGCAGTGCTAGAGACAGGGGTGGATCCTACAATGAGCAGTTCTTC
CDR3 protein: CSARDRGGSYNEQFF

J gene: TRBJ2-1
D gene: .
clone size: many
V gene: TRBV12-3/TRBV12-4
CDR3 DNA: TGTGCCAGCAGTTTCGAGGGCCGGGGCAATGAGCAGTTCTTC
CDR3 protein: CASSFEGRGNEQFF

J gene: TRBJ2-7
D gene: TRBD2
clone size: .
V gene: TRBV6-2/TRBV6-3
CDR3 DNA: TGTGCCAGCAGTTACTCGTGGCTAGCGGGAGTATACGAGCAGTACTTC
CDR3 protein: CASSYSWLAGVYEQYF

J gene: TRBJ2-2
D gene: .
clone size: .
V gene: TRBV5-1
CDR3 DNA: TGCGCCAGCAGCTTGGGACAGCTCACCGGGGAGCTGTTTTTT
CDR3 protein: CASSLGQLTGELFF

J gene: TRBJ2-5
D gene: .
clone size: .
V gene: TRBV20-1
CDR3 DNA: TGCAGTGCTGAGGGGTTCCAAGAGACCCAGTACTTC
CDR3 protein: CSAEGFQETQYF

J gene: TRBJ2-5
D gene: .
clone size: .
V gene: TRBV7-2
CDR3 DNA: TGTGCCAGCAGCTTACGGTACTGGGCGGGGAGCCAAGAGACCCAGTACTTC
CDR3 protein: CASSLRYWAGSQETQYF

J gene: TRBJ2-7
D gene: .
clone size: many
V gene: TRBV5-1
CDR3 DNA: TGTGCCAGCAGTTCCCACTCCTACGAGCAGTACTTC
CDR3 protein: CASSSHSYEQYF

J gene: TRBJ1-3
D gene: .
clone size: .
V gene: TRBV27
CDR3 DNA: TGTGCCAGCAGTCCCGTCGACAGGCCCTCTGGAAACACCATATATTTT
CDR3 protein: CASSPVDRPSGNTIYF

J gene: TRBJ2-2
D gene: .
clone size: many
V gene: TRBV7-8
CDR3 DNA: TGTGCCAGCACCAGGATCGGGGAGCTGTTTTTT
CDR3 protein: CASTRIGELFF

J gene: TRBJ1-1
D gene: .
clone size: many
V gene: TRBV4-1
CDR3 DNA: TGCGCCAGCAGCCAAGGTTGGGTCCAGGGAAGGACTGAAGCTTTCTTT
CDR3 protein: CASSQGWVQGRTEAFF

J gene: TRBJ2-7
D gene: .
clone size: many
V gene: TRBV7-2
CDR3 DNA: TGTGCCAGCAGCTTAGTGGTCGGGAAATCCTACGAGCAGTACTTC
CDR3 protein: CASSLVVGKSYEQYF

J gene: TRBJ2-7
D gene: .
clone size: .
V gene: TRBV7-9
CDR3 DNA: TGTGCCAGCAGCTTCCCGGGAGTCGAGCAGTACTTC
CDR3 protein: CASSFPGVEQYF

J gene: TRBJ1-1
D gene: .
clone size: few
V gene: TRBV12-3/TRBV12-4
CDR3 DNA: TGTGCCAGCAGTTTAGCGCCGGGACATTACACCGAAGCTTTCTTT
CDR3 protein: CASSLAPGHYTEAFF

J gene: TRBJ1-2
D gene: TRBD1
clone size: few
V gene: TRBV29-1
CDR3 DNA: TGCAGCGTTAAACTCAAACGGGACAGGGACTATGGCTACACCTTC
CDR3 protein: CSVKLKRDRDYGYTF